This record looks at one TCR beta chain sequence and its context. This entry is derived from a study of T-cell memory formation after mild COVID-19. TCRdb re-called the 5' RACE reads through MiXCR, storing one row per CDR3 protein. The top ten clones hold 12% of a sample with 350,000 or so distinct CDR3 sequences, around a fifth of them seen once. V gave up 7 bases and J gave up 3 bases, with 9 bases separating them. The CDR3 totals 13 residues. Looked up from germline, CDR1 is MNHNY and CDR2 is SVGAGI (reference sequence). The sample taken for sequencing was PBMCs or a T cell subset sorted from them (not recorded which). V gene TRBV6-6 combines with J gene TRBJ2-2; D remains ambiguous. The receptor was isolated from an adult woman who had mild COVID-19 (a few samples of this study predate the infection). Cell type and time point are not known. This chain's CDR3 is CASKHVDTGELFF. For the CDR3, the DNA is TGTGCCAGCAAACACGTTGACACCGGGGAGCTGTTTTTT.